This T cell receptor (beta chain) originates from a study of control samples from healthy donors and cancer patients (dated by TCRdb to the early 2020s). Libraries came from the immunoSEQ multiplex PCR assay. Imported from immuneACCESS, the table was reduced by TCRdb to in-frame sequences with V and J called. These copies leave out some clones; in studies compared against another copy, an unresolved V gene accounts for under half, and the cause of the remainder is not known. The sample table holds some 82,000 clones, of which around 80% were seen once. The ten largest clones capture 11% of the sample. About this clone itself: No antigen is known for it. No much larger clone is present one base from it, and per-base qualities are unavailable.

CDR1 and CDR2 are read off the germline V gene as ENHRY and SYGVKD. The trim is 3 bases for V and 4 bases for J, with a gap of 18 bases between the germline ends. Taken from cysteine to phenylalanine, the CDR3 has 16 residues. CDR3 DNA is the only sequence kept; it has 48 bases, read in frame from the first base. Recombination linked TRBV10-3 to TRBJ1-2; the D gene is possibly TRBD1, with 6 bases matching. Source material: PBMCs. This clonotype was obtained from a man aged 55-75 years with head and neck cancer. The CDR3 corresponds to CAISDRRGSSGYGYTF. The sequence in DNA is TGTGCCATCAGTGACCGCAGGGGCAGTTCAGGCTATGGCTACACCTTC.